A single sample gave rise to the 29 T cell receptor beta chains below, sequenced in a study of tissue T cells after allogeneic stem cell transplantation. The method was immunoSEQ multiplex PCR; TCRdb's version includes in-frame clones alone and lacks a portion of them. The sample lists 5,500 to 8,500 clones; roughly 60% were seen once. Sample: duodenum tissue, taken at autopsy. The origin of the receptors is a female donor aged 60 or older with lung cancer.

Details on this clone: The sample has other DNA sequences that encode this CDR3 too. The rearrangement joins TRBV18 to TRBJ1-5; 10 bases map to TRBD1. The CDR3 extends over 15 amino acids. V lost 4 bases and J lost 7; bases outside the gene matches: 7. Looked up from germline, CDR1 is KGHSH and CDR2 is LQKENI. The CDR3 is CASSRGTGDGQPQHF. CDR3 DNA: TGTGCCAGCTCACGGGGGACAGGGGATGGGCAGCCCCAGCATTTT.

This sequence joins TRBV11-3 and TRBJ2-2; no reliable D call. This CDR3 is built from 13 residues. Trimming removed 1 base from V and 4 bases from J, with 4 bases in between. Looked up from germline, CDR1 is SGHNT and CDR2 is YENEEA. The CDR3 loop is CASSLGSTGELFF. CDR3 coding DNA: TGTGCCAGCAGCTTAGGGAGCACCGGGGAGCTGTTTTTT.

V and J are TRBV18 and TRBJ2-7, with 15 bases matching TRBD2. Germline lookup yields CDR1 KGHSH and CDR2 LQKENI. The CDR3 runs to 19 residues. V gave up 3 bases and J gave up 3 bases; unmatched junction bases: 12. CDR3 in DNA: TGTGCCAGCTCACCTGTGAGGACTAGCGGGAGGGCTGGAGACTACGAGCAGTACTTC. The encoded protein is CASSPVRTSGRAGDYEQYF.

The chain employs TRBV30 and TRBJ2-1; D not certain. Germline values: CDR1 GTSNPN, CDR2 SVGIG (reference sequence). This CDR3 spans 15 amino acids. The V end was cut by 0 bases, the J end by 0 bases, with 9 bases between. The CDR3 is CAWSVKPSSYNEQFF. Written as DNA, the CDR3 is TGTGCCTGGAGTGTCAAGCCCAGCTCCTACAATGAGCAGTTCTTC.

This chain links TRBV5-8 with TRBJ2-3; TRBD1 matches at 8 bases. CDR1 is SGHTS, CDR2 YDEGEE, per germline. The V gene end was trimmed by 3 bases and the J gene end by 2 bases; junction bases not matched to a gene: 8. The CDR3 is made up of 16 amino acids. This chain's CDR3 is CASSSGQGYNTDTQYF. DNA of the CDR3: TGTGCCAGCAGCTCAGGACAGGGTTATAACACAGATACGCAGTATTTT.

This clone appeared a few times. The V call is TRBV6-2 or TRBV6-3, the J call TRBJ2-1, with TRBD2 matching 8 bases. The germline CDR1 and CDR2 sequences are MNHEY and SVGEGT. CDR3 length: 15 residues. Trimming cost V 1 base and J 5 bases; bases outside gene matches: 4. As DNA, the CDR3 is TGTGCCAGCAGTTACTTAGCGGGGACGAACAATGAGCAGTTCTTC. Amino acids: CASSYLAGTNNEQFF.

The rearrangement joins TRBV19 to TRBJ2-3; TRBD1 agrees at 7 bases. CDR1 and CDR2 (germline): LNHDA, SQIVND (reference sequence). The CDR3 totals 16 residues. V lost 1 base and J lost 4; bases outside the gene matches: 8. The CDR3 DNA reads TGTGCCAGTAGTATAGTGTCAGGGGGAGCCGCAGATACGCAGTATTTT. Encoded protein: CASSIVSGGAADTQYF.

V usage is TRBV19 and J usage is TRBJ2-7; D could derive from TRBD1 or TRBD2 (5 bases each). Germline CDR1 is LNHDA and CDR2 is SQIVND (reference sequence). The V and J ends lost 4 bases and 0 bases respectively, with 16 bases between them. This CDR3 is 16 amino acids long. CDR3 sequence (DNA): TGTGCCAGTAGTAGATCCGGGACCTACAGCTCCTACGAGCAGTACTTC. Residues: CASSRSGTYSSYEQYF.

This chain joins TRBV4-2 and TRBJ2-1, with 9 bases fitting TRBD2. Trimming took 1 base from V and 7 from J; bases not matched to a gene: 5. This CDR3 has 15 amino acids. Germline V gives CDR1 LGHNA, CDR2 YNFKEQ. CDR3 sequence reads: CASSQVGSGGNEQFF. CDR3 DNA: TGTGCCAGCAGCCAAGTTGGTAGCGGGGGTAATGAGCAGTTCTTC.

The chain links TRBV6-2 or TRBV6-3 to TRBJ1-5; 8 bases align to TRBD1. Germline values: CDR1 MNHEY, CDR2 SVGEGT. This CDR3 is built from 16 residues. J gave up 5 bases and V 9 bases, and 15 bases lay outside the gene matches. As DNA, the CDR3 is TGTGCCAGAAGCGCACCCGAAAAACAGGGGGATCAGCCCCAGCATTTT. Its protein product is CARSAPEKQGDQPQHF.

The J gene is TRBJ2-5, the V gene TRBV6-5; 8 bases agree with TRBD2. Looked up from germline, CDR1 is MNHEY and CDR2 is SVGAGI. The CDR3 extends over 15 amino acids. V lost 4 bases, J lost 4 bases, and 8 bases stayed unmatched. CDR3 nucleotides: TGTGCCAGCAGTTCCCCGGGGAGCGGGAGAGAGACCCAGTACTTC. The encoded protein is CASSSPGSGRETQYF.

This sequence joins TRBV27 and TRBJ2-1; D may be TRBD2 (6 bases). CDR3 length: 16 residues. The germline V gene encodes CDR1 MNHEY and CDR2 SMNVEV (reference sequence). V lost 3 bases to trimming and J lost 0 bases, with 12 bases between them. CDR3 nucleotide sequence: TGTGCCAGCAGTTTTTCGGGACTGAGCTCCTACAATGAGCAGTTCTTC. Its protein product is CASSFSGLSSYNEQFF.

J is TRBJ1-1 and V is TRBV6-6; the D gene is possibly TRBD1 (6 bases). Germline-derived CDR1 and CDR2 are MNHNY and SVGAGI (reference sequence). Trimming took off 5 bases at V and 5 bases at J, with 12 bases between the two ends. CDR3 length: 13 residues. The chain's CDR3 is CASSAQGRTEAFF. The CDR3 coding sequence is TGTGCCAGCAGTGCCCAGGGGAGGACTGAAGCTTTCTTT.

This rearrangement joins TRBV19 to TRBJ2-2; tentatively, D is TRBD2 (5 bases). V shed 6 bases and J shed 4 bases, with 12 bases lying between them. Germline CDR1 and CDR2: LNHDA and SQIVND (reference sequence). This CDR3 region has 14 residues. The CDR3 sequence: CASRTFSGTGELFF. The CDR3 nucleotides are TGTGCCAGTAGGACCTTCAGCGGCACCGGGGAGCTGTTTTTT.

V is TRBV7-2 and J is TRBJ2-7; either TRBD1 or TRBD2 may fit D (5 bases each). V gave up 2 bases and J gave up 5 bases, with 13 bases separating them. CDR1 and CDR2 from the germline V gene are SGHTA and FQGNSA. This CDR3 is 14 amino acids long. The CDR3 DNA reads as TGTGCCAGCAGCTTATTTCAGGGAGTGGACGAGCAGTACTTC. Encoded protein: CASSLFQGVDEQYF.

The rearrangement joins TRBV2 to TRBJ2-5; 7 nucleotides match TRBD2. The germline V gene encodes CDR1 SNHLY and CDR2 FYNNEI. This CDR3 is built from 13 residues. The J segment lost 7 bases and the V segment lost 6 bases, leaving 8 bases of the junction unmatched. CDR3 bases: TGTGCCAGCAGAGGCGGGAGAGCGGGGACCCAGTACTTC. Translating it yields CASRGGRAGTQYF.

V is TRBV7-8 and J is TRBJ2-5, with D uncertain. CDR1 and CDR2 (germline): SGHVS, FQNEAQ. This CDR3 has 12 amino acids. The V and J ends lost 5 bases and 5 bases respectively, with 9 bases between them. CDR3 DNA sequence: TGTGCCAGCAGCACAACCTGGGAGACCCAGTACTTC. Its translation: CASSTTWETQYF.

The chain carries TRBV13 and TRBJ2-7; 14 bases match TRBD2. With V trimmed by 0 bases and J by 1 base, 2 bases remained unmatched. This CDR3 comprises 17 residues. The V gene's germline CDR1 is PRHDT and CDR2 FYEKMQ (reference sequence). CDR3 residues: CASSLGTSGRVSYEQYF. The DNA for the CDR3 is TGTGCCAGCAGCTTAGGGACTAGCGGGAGGGTATCCTACGAGCAGTACTTC.

The chain is built from TRBV5-6 and TRBJ1-1, with 9 nucleotides matching TRBD1. The CDR3 loop spans 13 amino acids. Germline V gene data show CDR1 as SGHDT and CDR2 as YYEEEE. Trimming took 1 base from V and 7 from J; bases not matched to a gene: 2. The CDR3 sequence: CASSLLGQGEAFF. The CDR3 DNA sequence: TGTGCCAGCAGCTTGTTGGGACAGGGTGAAGCTTTCTTT.

Here the CDR3 DNA reads TGCAGCGTTGAAGATCTCGTTGGGAGCATTCATTACTTC. Translated: CSVEDLVGSIHYF. The chain recombines TRBV29-1 with TRBJ2-5; tentatively, D is TRBD2 (5 bases). The germline CDR1 and CDR2 sequences are SQVTM and ANQGSEA. Trimming stripped 0 bases from V and 14 bases from J, with 19 bases between. This CDR3 contains 13 residues.

This clone was counted between two and nine times. V is TRBV7-3 and J is TRBJ2-5; 10 bases map to TRBD1. The CDR3 length is 14 residues. Germline CDR1 reads SGHTA; CDR2 reads FQGTGA. The J segment lost 4 bases and the V segment lost 3 bases, leaving 2 bases of the junction unmatched. This CDR3 reads CASSLDRGGETQYF. The CDR3 nucleotides read TGTGCCAGCAGCTTGGACAGGGGGGGAGAGACCCAGTACTTC.

By share of the sample, this clone is large (0.1 to 1%). The CDR3 sequence is CASSLQGSSYF. Here the CDR3 DNA reads TGTGCCAGCAGTCTTCAGGGTTCTTCGTACTTC. The V call is TRBV6-5, the J call TRBJ2-7; D might be TRBD1 (5 bases). The V and J ends lost 5 bases and 12 bases respectively, with 14 bases between them. CDR1 and CDR2 (germline): MNHEY, SVGAGI. This CDR3 is 11 amino acids long.

In its sample, this clone is medium-sized. This rearrangement joins TRBV7-7 to TRBJ2-5; 8 nucleotides agree with TRBD1. CDR1 is SSHAT and CDR2 is FNYEAQ in the germline V gene (reference sequence). With 1 base clipped from V and 3 bases from J, the junction kept 4 bases outside the gene matches. This CDR3 is 15 amino acids long. The DNA of the CDR3 is TGTGCCAGCAGCTTAGGGACAGGGCTGGAAGAGACCCAGTACTTC. Its translation: CASSLGTGLEETQYF.

In its sample, this clone was seen once. The chain uses TRBV27 and TRBJ1-1; TRBD1 is a possible D gene (6 bases). The ends were cut back, 5 bases at V and 6 bases at J, with 10 bases in the middle. This CDR3 is 12 amino acids long. The germline V gene encodes CDR1 MNHEY and CDR2 SMNVEV (reference sequence). CDR3 residues: CASSIGGAEAFF. Here the CDR3 DNA reads TGTGCCAGCAGTATTGGGGGCGCTGAAGCTTTCTTT.

The J gene is TRBJ2-7, the V gene TRBV18; D perhaps matches TRBD1 (5 bases). This CDR3 contains 13 residues. Germline V gene lookup returns CDR1 KGHSH and CDR2 LQKENI. Trimming took off 3 bases at V and 2 bases at J, with 8 bases between the two ends. In DNA, the CDR3 is TGTGCCAGCTCACCCCGACAGACCTACGAGCAGTACTTC. Its protein is CASSPRQTYEQYF.

This clone was counted a few times. The V and J genes are TRBV5-1 and TRBJ2-7; 7 bases line up with TRBD2. Trimming removed 3 bases from V and 2 bases from J; junction bases left unmatched: 5. CDR1 is SGHRS and CDR2 is YFSETQ in the germline V gene. This CDR3 is 14 amino acids long. CDR3 coding DNA: TGCGCCAGCAGCTGGGAGGGGCAAGCCTACGAGCAGTACTTC. Its translation: CASSWEGQAYEQYF.

V usage is TRBV19 and J usage is TRBJ1-2; TRBD1 agrees at 9 bases. V lost 3 bases to trimming and J lost 5 bases; unmatched junction nucleotides: 4. This CDR3 spans 14 amino acids. CDR1 is LNHDA and CDR2 is SQIVND in the germline V gene (reference sequence). This CDR3 is CASSIGGTGYGYTF. CDR3 bases: TGTGCCAGTAGTATTGGAGGGACAGGGTATGGCTACACCTTC.

This clone was picked up a small number of times. The chain employs TRBV19 and TRBJ2-1, with 11 bases aligning to TRBD2. In germline, CDR1 is LNHDA, CDR2 SQIVND (reference sequence). V lost 7 bases, J lost 2 bases, and 10 bases stayed unmatched. This CDR3 region has 17 residues. Written as DNA, the CDR3 is TGTGCCAGTAAAAGGGGGGTAGCGGGAGGGCCCTACAATGAGCAGTTCTTC. Translation: CASKRGVAGGPYNEQFF.

This clone was found a few times. The gene calls are TRBV6-5 and TRBJ2-1, with a tentative D call TRBD1 (5 bases). Trimming took off 2 bases at V and 4 bases at J, with 12 bases between the two ends. The CDR3 contains 15 residues. Germline V CDR1 and CDR2: MNHEY, SVGAGI. CDR3 nucleotide sequence: TGTGCCAGCAGTTACAGGGGCTTACTGTACAATGAGCAGTTCTTC. Translating it yields CASSYRGLLYNEQFF.